The sequence of this T cell receptor beta chain was determined in a study of blood T cells in healthy people across ages. V was clipped by 0 bases and J by 9 bases; unmatched bases: 2. The germline V gene encodes CDR1 SGHTA and CDR2 FQGNSA. The CDR3 spans 13 residues. Together with a sample-barcoded 5' primer, a J-beta primer mix was included in a second PCR lasting roughly 6 to 12 cycles. TCRdb redid the calling of the 5' RACE reads with MiXCR, one entry per CDR3 protein. Of hundreds of thousands of distinct CDR3 sequences detected, more than 50% appear once; the ten largest clones hold roughly 24%. This clonotype was seen only a few times.

The origin of this receptor is a middle-aged man in good health. V and J are TRBV7-2 and TRBJ2-1, with TRBD2 matching over 7 bases. The sequencing sample was made of blood. The CDR3 protein is CASSLAVAGEQFF. CDR3 in DNA: TGTGCCAGCAGCTTAGCCGTAGCGGGTGAGCAGTTCTTC.